Reported below is one T cell receptor beta chain. This receptor's antigen is unknown. No clone much larger than this one lies a single base away; base qualities are absent. The source of the sample is a study of neoadjuvant anti-PD-1 for oral cavity cancer (dated by TCRdb to the early 2020s). Looking at the study overall: Before undergoing curative-intent surgical resection, most patients got three to four biweekly nivolumab doses at 3 mg/kg. Responders were defined as patients with complete response, partial response or stable disease by RECIST 1.1; non-responders were defined as patients with progression. A fourth nivolumab dose was given around day 43 to patients without progression, and definitive surgical resection was performed in those patients on days 50-56. The parent correlative cohort had about 11 patients and a response rate of approximately 33%. Findings and caveats that apply to the study as a whole: Only a few patients per response group were included in the TCR analyses, and larger cohorts for validation were called for by the authors. Within PBMCs, T cell clonality (Gini index) was significantly higher in non-responders than responders after neoadjuvant nivolumab. Higher pretreatment blood Treg/Th17 ratios correlated with both higher pretreatment blood TCRbeta clonality and lower post-treatment tumor TCRbeta clonality.

The label giving this sample's time point can be read as: after neoadjuvant nivolumab, at surgical resection. The patients had newly diagnosed stage II-IVA oral cavity squamous cell carcinoma and had not received any prior systemic or radiation treatment. Everyone in the cohort had locally advanced, HPV-negative oral cavity squamous cell carcinoma. No culture maintenance or expansion was done, as the peripheral blood mononuclear cells went straight to analysis. Samples came from a longitudinal correlative study of a single-arm phase II trial of neoadjuvant nivolumab in oral cavity squamous cell carcinoma. Subject-matched pre- and post-treatment PBMCs and tumors from three responders and three non-responders underwent genomic DNA-based TCRbeta sequencing. Peripheral blood mononuclear cells were collected before nivolumab treatment and again after treatment, at the time of surgery. Genomic DNA was isolated from PBMCs using the Maxwell RSC DNA from Cells kit.

PBMC libraries used mostly 480 ng of input genomic DNA for deep sequencing, with six replicates per sample. The immunoSEQ hsTCRbeta kit was used to prepare TCRbeta libraries according to the manufacturer's instructions. The finished libraries were brought together in one pool at roughly 2.7 nM, which was then read using an Illumina NovaSeq 6000 S4 flow cell. As for how the authors treated the data: Raw data preprocessing and quality control were performed with the immunoSEQ Analyzer. The analysis was restricted to productive rearrangements, with each unique CDR3 amino acid sequence defining a clonotype. Repertoire clonality was estimated as the Gini-Simpson index, which was computed with the R package tcR. Student's t test was used to compare Gini indices, and Pearson correlation was used to assess associations with tumor size change. The table comes from immuneACCESS by way of TCRdb, which keeps in-frame sequences with V and J called. Part of the clones is missing from these tables; in studies checked, under half for an unresolved V gene and the rest for unknown reasons. The V and J calls and the clone size are those of that table, but D and trimming were determined from the DNA. The sample includes around 13,000 clones, with roughly four fifths observed a single time. Roughly 2% of the sample is held by the ten biggest clonotypes.

The sample in question was PBMCs, obtained after nivolumab (anti-PD-1) treatment. This TCR was recovered from a person between 35 and 79 years old with oral cavity squamous cell carcinoma.

The CDR3 region reads CASSPGRGRDNQPQHF. The sequenced DNA: TGTGCCAGCAGCCCCGGGAGGGGTAGGGACAATCAGCCCCAGCATTTT. The chain couples TRBV9 to TRBJ1-5; TRBD1 could be the D gene, as 5 bases match. At the junction V is shortened by 4 bases and J by 3 bases, with 17 bases in between. CDR1 and CDR2 are drawn from the germline V gene: SGDLS, YYNGEE. The CDR3, cysteine through phenylalanine, is 16 amino acids long. Left in the record is the CDR3 DNA by itself, 48 bases read in frame from the first base.